This T cell receptor (beta chain) was documented in a study of molecular identifiers for immune sequencing clone quantification. General study points: One cell's worth of spiked Jurkat TCR RNA was reportedly detectable among 850,000 to 1,000,000 naive cells.

TCRdb reprocessed the PCR reads with MiXCR, giving one entry per CDR3 protein. Among some 590,000 distinct CDR3 sequences listed, roughly 23% were seen once. Turning to this clonotype: Its antigen is undetermined. This clone may be a read error of a much larger clone one base away.

This sequence was found in a human donor in good health. Some libraries in this study had Jurkat cell RNA spiked in. Sequences were obtained from naive CD8+ T cells from blood, with Jurkat cell RNA spiked in. The subset here: FACS-sorted CD8+CD4-CCR7+CD45RA+ naive T cells.

CDR3 residues: CASSEGYGSCEQYF. As DNA, the CDR3 is TGTGCCAGCAGTGAAGGGTACGGAAGCTGCGAGCAGTACTTC. The chain combines TRBV2 with TRBJ2-7; no firm D call. The CDR3 is 14 amino acids. Germline V lookup: CDR1 SNHLY, CDR2 FYNNEI. Trimming pared 1 base from V and 6 bases from J, leaving 13 bases between.